These 7 T cell receptor beta chains came from one sample sequenced in a study of blood T cells in healthy people across ages. A sample-barcoded 5' primer and a J-beta primer mix were used in a second PCR of roughly 7 to 11 cycles. TCRdb itself ran the 5' RACE reads through MiXCR, one entry per CDR3 protein. The sample lists about 1.6 million distinct CDR3 sequences, about 35% seen once, with around 11% in the top ten. Sequencing was performed on blood. All receptors derive from a woman in her 30s in good health.

This clonotype was observed a handful of times. The chain uses TRBV29-1 and TRBJ1-5; D may be TRBD1 (6 bases). Trimming cost V 4 bases and J 2 bases, with 12 bases left between them. There are 14 residues in the CDR3. Germline CDR1 and CDR2: SQVTM and ANQGSEA. The CDR3: CSVATGSGNQPQHF. The CDR3 coding sequence is TGCAGCGTTGCTACAGGGTCGGGCAATCAGCCCCAGCATTTT.

The chain couples TRBV9 to TRBJ2-7, with D possibly TRBD2 on 6 matching bases. This CDR3 region has 16 residues. Germline V gives CDR1 SGDLS, CDR2 YYNGEE. Trimming took off 3 bases at V and 6 bases at J, with 22 bases between the two ends. The CDR3 is CASSARESGTASEQYF. The DNA of the CDR3 is TGTGCCAGCAGCGCCCGGGAATCCGGGACTGCGTCCGAGCAGTACTTC.

In its sample, this clonotype was seen many times. This rearrangement joins TRBV4-1 to TRBJ2-5, with D perhaps TRBD1 (6 bases). Trimming cost V 3 bases and J 5 bases, with 19 bases left between them. This CDR3 is built from 16 residues. Germline V gene data show CDR1 as MGHRA and CDR2 as YSYEKL. The CDR3 spells CASSHYRDTPGETQYF. DNA for the CDR3: TGCGCCAGCAGCCATTACAGGGATACCCCCGGGGAGACCCAGTACTTC.

The genes are TRBV27 and TRBJ1-4, with D possibly matching TRBD1 (6 bases). This CDR3 comprises 16 residues. Trimming removed 2 bases from V and 8 bases from J, with 18 bases in between. The V gene's germline CDR1 is MNHEY and CDR2 SMNVEV (reference sequence). DNA of the CDR3: TGTGCCAGCAGTTTAGCCCTTACAGGGTCTGGAGAAAAACTGTTTTTT. It codes for CASSLALTGSGEKLFF.

The chain employs TRBV12-3 or TRBV12-4 and TRBJ2-2; D gene ambiguous. The CDR3 is 15 residues long. Trimming shortened V by 6 bases and J by 6 bases, and 17 bases separated the two germline ends. The CDR3 spells CASSPGSVSPGELFF. The CDR3 DNA follows: TGTGCCAGCAGCCCTGGTTCGGTTTCGCCCGGGGAGCTGTTTTTT.

The V call is TRBV10-3, the J call TRBJ1-5; D unresolved. The CDR3 contains 14 residues. Germline lookup yields CDR1 ENHRY and CDR2 SYGVKD. V lost 10 bases and J 3 bases, leaving 16 bases between the germline ends. This CDR3 is CATTGVLVNQPQHF. The CDR3 DNA reads TGTGCCACAACCGGGGTTTTAGTCAATCAGCCCCAGCATTTT.

The J gene is TRBJ2-3, the V gene TRBV20-1; 10 nucleotides agree with TRBD2. Trimming took 4 bases from V and 0 from J; bases not matched to a gene: 4. Per the germline V gene, CDR1 is DFQATT and CDR2 is SNEGSKA (reference sequence). The CDR3 loop spans 15 amino acids. The CDR3 sequence: CSAISSGSSTDTQYF. CDR3 DNA: TGCAGTGCTATTTCTAGCGGGAGTAGCACAGATACGCAGTATTTT.